Each of the 15 T cell receptor beta chains below was sequenced from the same sample in a study of Graves' ophthalmopathy and Graves' hyperthyroidism. From RNA, the CDR3 regions of TCR beta chains were amplified and sequenced. HTBI-primed RT-PCR formed the first round, and a multiplex PCR formed the second. TCRdb reprocessed the multiplex PCR reads with MiXCR, giving one entry per CDR3 protein. The sample lists about 400,000 distinct CDR3 sequences; 18% were seen once. Input material: peripheral blood. The origin of the receptors is a woman aged 18-29 years with Graves' ophthalmopathy.

J is TRBJ2-7 and V is TRBV7-2, with 9 bases matching TRBD2. Looked up from germline, CDR1 is SGHTA and CDR2 is FQGNSA. This CDR3 spans 13 amino acids. After removal of 8 bases from V and 7 bases from J, the junction contained 9 bases not matched to a gene. The CDR3 here is CASRREGVGEQYF. In DNA form, the CDR3 reads TGTGCCAGCCGGCGGGAGGGAGTAGGAGAGCAGTACTTC.

The rearrangement uses TRBV24-1 and TRBJ1-5, with TRBD1 as a possible D gene (5 bases). V was clipped by 6 bases and J by 4 bases, with 15 bases between them. Germline V gene sequence: CDR1 KGHDR, CDR2 SFDVKD. The length of the CDR3 is 15 residues. CDR3 residues: CATSSGQGGNQPQHF. CDR3 bases: TGTGCCACCAGTTCAGGGCAGGGTGGGAATCAGCCCCAGCATTTT.

In this sample, this clonotype turned up many times. One junction end disagrees with the germline gene, perhaps due to a read error. The chain recombines TRBV20-1 with TRBJ1-5, with D tentatively TRBD1 (6 bases). The CDR3 contains 13 residues. Germline CDR1 and CDR2: DFQATT and SNEGSKA (reference sequence). CDR3 residues: CSASRDINQPRHF. The CDR3 bases are TGCAGTGCTAGCCGGGACATCAATCAGCCCCGGCATTTT.

This chain uses TRBV20-1 with TRBJ2-5; unclear D gene. Germline-derived CDR1 and CDR2 are DFQATT and SNEGSKA (reference sequence). The CDR3 has 11 residues. With 6 bases removed from V and 1 base from J, the gap between germline ends came to 6 bases. The CDR3 is CSAYSQETQYF. CDR3 nucleotide sequence: TGCAGTGCATACTCCCAAGAGACCCAGTACTTC.

This clonotype was seen repeatedly, ten times or more. The J gene is TRBJ1-1, the V gene TRBV9; 7 bases are a match to TRBD1. Germline lookup yields CDR1 SGDLS and CDR2 YYNGEE. This CDR3 is built from 16 residues. The ends lost 3 bases at V and 2 bases at J; junction bases unmatched: 10. The CDR3 loop reads CASSASGGGGNTEAFF. In nucleotides, the CDR3 is TGTGCCAGCAGCGCGTCAGGGGGTGGGGGTAACACTGAAGCTTTCTTT.

This clonotype has a count of ten or more. The chain couples TRBV19 to TRBJ1-1; no definite D call. The CDR3 runs 14 residues. Trimming removed 3 bases at V and 4 bases at J, with 12 bases between. CDR1 and CDR2 (germline): LNHDA, SQIVND (reference sequence). The CDR3 DNA reads as TGTGCCAGTAGTATCGGCCTTGGGAGCACTGAAGCTTTCTTT. Translated, it gives CASSIGLGSTEAFF.

This clonotype has ten or more counts. The chain carries TRBV2 and TRBJ1-5, with D uncertain. CDR1 and CDR2 from the germline V gene are SNHLY and FYNNEI. V was shortened by 5 bases and J by 6 bases, with 14 bases between the two germline ends. The CDR3 has 14 amino acids. The CDR3 DNA is TGTGCCAGCAGTCCGCCTTTGTTGGGTCAGCCCCAGCATTTT. This sequence encodes CASSPPLLGQPQHF. The entire variable domain, with the rest obtained from reference TRBV2 and TRBJ1-5, is as follows: EPEVTQTPSHQVTQMGQEVILRCVPISNHLYFYWYRQILGQKVEFLVSFYNNEISEKSEIFDDQFSVERPDGSNFTLKIRSTKLEDSAMYFCASSPPLLGQPQHFGDGTRLSIL.

In its sample, this clonotype was seen many times. The J gene is TRBJ1-2, the V gene TRBV11-2, with D uncertain. Germline CDR1 SGHAT, CDR2 FQNNGV. This CDR3 has 14 residues. V was trimmed by 5 bases and J by 2 bases, leaving 12 bases between them. The CDR3 coding sequence is TGTGCCAGCAGCCCGTCCAGTGCGAACTATGGCTACACCTTC. This encodes CASSPSSANYGYTF.

At least ten counts were recorded for this clonotype. The genes are TRBV28 and TRBJ1-6, with D possibly matching TRBD1 (5 bases). This CDR3 spans 14 amino acids. Germline V gene data show CDR1 as MDHEN and CDR2 as SYDVKM. V lost 7 bases to trimming and J lost 5 bases, with 12 bases between them. CDR3 sequence reads: CASTPGLNNSPLHF. CDR3 nucleotides: TGTGCCAGCACGCCGGGACTAAATAATTCACCCCTCCACTTT.

This clonotype was observed at least ten times. One end of the junction varies from germline; a read error may be responsible. The V call is TRBV10-3, the J call TRBJ1-5; perhaps TRBD1 as D (5 bases). This CDR3 comprises 17 residues. Germline V CDR1 and CDR2: ENHRY, SYGVKD. CDR3 in DNA: TGTGCCATCAGTGAGTCGATACCGGGACCGCTTAATCAGCCCCAGCACTTT. Translated: CAISESIPGPLNQPQHF.

This clonotype was seen repeatedly, ten times or more. This chain uses TRBV7-2 with TRBJ2-5; D tentatively reads TRBD1 or TRBD2 (5 bases each). V dropped 7 bases and J dropped 7 bases, with 16 bases sitting between them. The CDR3 consists of 13 residues. Germline V gene data show CDR1 as SGHTA and CDR2 as FQGNSA. In DNA, the CDR3 is TGTGCCAGCACCCGGGACGGAAAGGGGACCCAGTACTTC. Its protein product is CASTRDGKGTQYF.

There are many counts of this clonotype. This chain joins TRBV28 and TRBJ2-7; TRBD1 matches 9 bases. The CDR3 extends over 15 amino acids. Losses at the gene ends were 4 bases for V and 4 bases for J; bases not matched to a gene: 8. Germline lookup yields CDR1 MDHEN and CDR2 SYDVKM. This CDR3 reads CASSSPTGGLYEQYF. In nucleotides, the CDR3 is TGTGCCAGCAGTTCCCCGACAGGGGGGTTGTACGAGCAGTACTTC.

Ten or more counts support this clonotype. V usage is TRBV28 and J usage is TRBJ2-7; 8 bases agree with TRBD1. Germline-derived CDR1 and CDR2 are MDHEN and SYDVKM. Losses at the gene ends were 7 bases for V and 2 bases for J; bases not matched to a gene: 7. The CDR3 contains 14 residues. The CDR3 spells CASKLDRGPYEQYF. The CDR3, as DNA: TGTGCCAGCAAACTCGACAGGGGCCCCTACGAGCAGTACTTC.

This clonotype occurred many times. The chain couples TRBV20-1 to TRBJ1-5; 9 bases fit TRBD1. V lost 2 bases and J lost 1; bases outside the gene matches: 6. CDR1 is DFQATT, CDR2 SNEGSKA, per germline (reference sequence). The CDR3 is 16 residues long. CDR3 nucleotides: TGCAGTGCTAGAAACCCCGGGACAGGGAGCAATCAGCCCCAGCATTTT. It specifies CSARNPGTGSNQPQHF.

This clonotype was seen repeatedly, ten times or more. The chain links TRBV6-5 to TRBJ1-1, with 9 bases aligning to TRBD1. Germline CDR1 is MNHEY and CDR2 is SVGAGI. CDR3 length equals 15 residues. The J segment lost 6 bases and the V segment lost 4 bases, leaving 9 bases of the junction unmatched. CDR3 sequence (DNA): TGTGCCAGCAGTTTCCGGGACAGGGCTATCGCTGAAGCTTTCTTT. Protein product: CASSFRDRAIAEAFF.